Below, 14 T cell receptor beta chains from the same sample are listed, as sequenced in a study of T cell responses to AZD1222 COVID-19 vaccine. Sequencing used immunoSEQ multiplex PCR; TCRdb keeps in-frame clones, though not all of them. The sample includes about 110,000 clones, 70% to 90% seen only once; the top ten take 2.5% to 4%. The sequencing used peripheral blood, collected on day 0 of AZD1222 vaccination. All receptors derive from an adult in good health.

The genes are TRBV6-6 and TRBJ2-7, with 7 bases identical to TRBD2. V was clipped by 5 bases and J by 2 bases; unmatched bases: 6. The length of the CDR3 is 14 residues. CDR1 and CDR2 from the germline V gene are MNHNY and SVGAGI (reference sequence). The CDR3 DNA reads TGTGCCAGCAGTCCCGCGGGGGACCCCTACGAGCAGTACTTC. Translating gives CASSPAGDPYEQYF.

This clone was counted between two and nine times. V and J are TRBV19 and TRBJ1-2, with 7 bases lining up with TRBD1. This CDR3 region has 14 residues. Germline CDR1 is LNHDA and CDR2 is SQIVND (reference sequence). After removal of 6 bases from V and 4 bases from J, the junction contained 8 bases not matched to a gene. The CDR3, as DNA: TGTGCCAGTAGAACCCAGGGACAGATCTATGGCTACACCTTC. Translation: CASRTQGQIYGYTF.

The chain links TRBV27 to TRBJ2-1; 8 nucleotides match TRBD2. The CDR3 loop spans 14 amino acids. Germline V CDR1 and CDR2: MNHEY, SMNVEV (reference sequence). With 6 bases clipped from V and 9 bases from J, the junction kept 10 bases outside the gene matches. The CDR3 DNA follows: TGTGCCAGCAGCTTTGGAGACGGGGGGGGTGAGCAGTTCTTC. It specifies CASSFGDGGGEQFF.

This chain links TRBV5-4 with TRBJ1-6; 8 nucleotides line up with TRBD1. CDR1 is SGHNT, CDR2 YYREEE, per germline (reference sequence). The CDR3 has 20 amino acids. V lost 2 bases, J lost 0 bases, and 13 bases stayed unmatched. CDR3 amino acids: CASSFEGQGPRSSYNSPLHF. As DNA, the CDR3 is TGTGCCAGCAGCTTCGAAGGACAGGGCCCTAGAAGCTCCTATAATTCACCCCTCCACTTT.

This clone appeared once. CDR3 coding DNA: TGTGCCAGCAGCTTAGCCGGGTCCCCCCTCCACTTT. Translation: CASSLAGSPLHF. V and J are TRBV11-2 and TRBJ1-6, with unresolved D. V was pared by 1 base and J by 13 bases, with 8 bases between. Germline CDR1 and CDR2: SGHAT and FQNNGV. The length of the CDR3 is 12 residues.

CDR3: CATQNRDGEQYF. CDR3 DNA sequence: TGTGCCACACAGAACAGGGATGGGGAGCAGTACTTC. This chain connects TRBV10-3 to TRBJ2-7; D is possibly TRBD1 (6 bases). Germline values: CDR1 ENHRY, CDR2 SYGVKD. This CDR3 region has 12 residues. Trimming took off 10 bases at V and 7 bases at J, with 17 bases between the two ends.

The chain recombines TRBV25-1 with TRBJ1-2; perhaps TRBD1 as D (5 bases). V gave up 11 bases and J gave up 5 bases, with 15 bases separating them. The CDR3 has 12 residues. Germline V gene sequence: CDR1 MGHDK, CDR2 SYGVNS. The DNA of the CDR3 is TGTGCCCCCCTCCCCGAGGGGTATGGCTACACCTTC. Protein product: CAPLPEGYGYTF.

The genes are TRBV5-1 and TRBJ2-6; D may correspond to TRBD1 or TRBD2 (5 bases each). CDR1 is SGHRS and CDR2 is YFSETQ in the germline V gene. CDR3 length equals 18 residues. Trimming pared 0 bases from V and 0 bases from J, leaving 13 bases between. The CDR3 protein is CASSLAGTASSGANVLTF. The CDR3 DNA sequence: TGCGCCAGCAGCTTGGCCGGGACGGCTAGCTCTGGGGCCAACGTCCTGACTTTC.

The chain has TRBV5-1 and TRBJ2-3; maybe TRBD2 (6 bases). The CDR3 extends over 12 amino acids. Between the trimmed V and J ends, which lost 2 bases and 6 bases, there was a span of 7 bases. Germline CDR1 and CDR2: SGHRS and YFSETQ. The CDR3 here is CASSLLADTQYF. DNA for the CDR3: TGCGCCAGCAGCTTACTAGCCGATACGCAGTATTTT.

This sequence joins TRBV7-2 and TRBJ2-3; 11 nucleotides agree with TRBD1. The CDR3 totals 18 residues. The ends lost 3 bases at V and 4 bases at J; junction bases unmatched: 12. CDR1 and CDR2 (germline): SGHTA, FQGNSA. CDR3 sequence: CASSFGGQGGLSADTQYF. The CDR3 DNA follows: TGTGCCAGCAGCTTCGGGGGACAGGGGGGGTTATCCGCAGATACGCAGTATTTT. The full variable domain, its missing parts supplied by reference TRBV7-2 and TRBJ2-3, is GAGVSQSPSNKVTEKGKDVELRCDPISGHTALYWYRQSLGQGLEFLIYFQGNSAPDKSGLPSDRFSAERTGGSVSTLTIQRTQQEDSAVYLCASSFGGQGGLSADTQYFGPGTRLTVL.

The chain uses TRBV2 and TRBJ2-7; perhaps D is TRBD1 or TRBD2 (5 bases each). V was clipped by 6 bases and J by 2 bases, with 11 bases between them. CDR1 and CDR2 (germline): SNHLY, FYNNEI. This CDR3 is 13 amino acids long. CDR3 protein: CASSRDGAYEQYF. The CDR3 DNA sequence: TGTGCCAGCAGCCGGGACGGAGCCTACGAGCAGTACTTC.

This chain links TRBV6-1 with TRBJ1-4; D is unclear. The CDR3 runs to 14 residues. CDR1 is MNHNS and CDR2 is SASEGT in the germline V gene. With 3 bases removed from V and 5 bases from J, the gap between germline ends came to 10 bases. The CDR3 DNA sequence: TGTGCCAGCAGTGATGTCGGGGTGAATGAAAAACTGTTTTTT. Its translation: CASSDVGVNEKLFF.

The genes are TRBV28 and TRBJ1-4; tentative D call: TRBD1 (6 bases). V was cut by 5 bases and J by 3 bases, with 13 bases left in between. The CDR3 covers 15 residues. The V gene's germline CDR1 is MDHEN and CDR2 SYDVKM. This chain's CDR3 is CASSLGQKANEKLFF. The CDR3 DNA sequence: TGTGCCAGCAGTCTAGGACAGAAGGCTAATGAAAAACTGTTTTTT.

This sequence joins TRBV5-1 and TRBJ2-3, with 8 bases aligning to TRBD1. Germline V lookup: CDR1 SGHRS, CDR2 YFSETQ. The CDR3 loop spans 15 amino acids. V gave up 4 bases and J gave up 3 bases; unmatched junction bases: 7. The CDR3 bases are TGCGCCAGCAGCCCCTGGACAGGGACGACAGATACGCAGTATTTT. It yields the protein CASSPWTGTTDTQYF.